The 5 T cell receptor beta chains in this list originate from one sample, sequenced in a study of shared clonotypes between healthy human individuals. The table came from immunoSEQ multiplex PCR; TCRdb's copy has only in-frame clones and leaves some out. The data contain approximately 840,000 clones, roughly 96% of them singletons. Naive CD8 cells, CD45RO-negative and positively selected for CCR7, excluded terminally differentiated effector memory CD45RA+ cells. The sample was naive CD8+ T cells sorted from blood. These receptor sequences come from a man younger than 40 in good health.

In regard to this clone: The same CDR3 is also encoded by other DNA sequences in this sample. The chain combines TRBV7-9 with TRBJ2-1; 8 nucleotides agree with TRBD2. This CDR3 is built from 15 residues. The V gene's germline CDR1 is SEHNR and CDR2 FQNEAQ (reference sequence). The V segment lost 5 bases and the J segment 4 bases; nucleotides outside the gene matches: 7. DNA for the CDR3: TGTGCCAGCAGCCAAAGCGGGAGTTCATACAATGAGCAGTTCTTC. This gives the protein CASSQSGSSYNEQFF.

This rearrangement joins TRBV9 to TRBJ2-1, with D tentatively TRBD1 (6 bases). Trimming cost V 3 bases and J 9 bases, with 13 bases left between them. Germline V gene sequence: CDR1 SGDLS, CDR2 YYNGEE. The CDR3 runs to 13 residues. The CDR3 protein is CASSDPRGPEQFF. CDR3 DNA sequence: TGTGCCAGCAGCGACCCCAGGGGACCTGAGCAGTTCTTC.

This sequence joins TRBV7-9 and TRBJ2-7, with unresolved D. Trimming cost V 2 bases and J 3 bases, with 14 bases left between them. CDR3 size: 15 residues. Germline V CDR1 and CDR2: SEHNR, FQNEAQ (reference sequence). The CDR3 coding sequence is TGTGCCAGCAGCTTACCCCTTTCTGGGGACTACGAGCAGTACTTC. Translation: CASSLPLSGDYEQYF.

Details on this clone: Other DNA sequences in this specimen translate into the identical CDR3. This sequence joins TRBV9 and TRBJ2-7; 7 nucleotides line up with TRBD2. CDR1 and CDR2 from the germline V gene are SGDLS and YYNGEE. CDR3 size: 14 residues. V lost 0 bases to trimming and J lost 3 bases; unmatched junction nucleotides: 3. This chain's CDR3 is CASSVGGSNYEQYF. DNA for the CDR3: TGTGCCAGCAGCGTAGGCGGGAGCAACTACGAGCAGTACTTC.

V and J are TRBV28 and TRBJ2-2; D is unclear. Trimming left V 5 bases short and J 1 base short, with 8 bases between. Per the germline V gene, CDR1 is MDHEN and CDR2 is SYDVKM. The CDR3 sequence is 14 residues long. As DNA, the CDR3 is TGTGCCAGCAGTCCCCGCGGGAACACCGGGGAGCTGTTTTTT. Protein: CASSPRGNTGELFF.